These 8 T cell receptor beta chains share one sample of origin, sequenced in a study of T cell repertoires in cytomegalovirus infection (dated by TCRdb to between 2019 and 2020). TCRdb names Illumina HiSeq 1500 as the instrument used. TCRdb reanalyzed the raw reads on its own, using fastp at Q25 for trimming and MiXCR for clone calling, and kept in-frame beta chains. Rows are combined by CDR3 protein, so each entry shows the most common genes and DNA. This sample is represented by 150,000 or so distinct CDR3 sequences; about 20% of them were singletons. The top ten constitute around 9.9% of the sample. Source material: PBMCs. The receptors originated from a human donor in good health (CMV status not recorded). Some clones in this sample may be carry-over from other donors' samples.

This rearrangement joins TRBV6-2 or TRBV6-3 to TRBJ1-5; maybe TRBD1 (5 bases). V shed 10 bases and J shed 0 bases, with 13 bases lying between them. From germline, CDR1 is MNHEY and CDR2 SVGEGT. The CDR3 extends over 14 amino acids. The CDR3: CATKDTFSNQPQHF. As DNA, the CDR3 is TGTGCCACCAAGGACACGTTTAGCAATCAGCCCCAGCATTTT.

This clonotype was detected only once. This sequence joins TRBV6-6 and TRBJ2-5, with no clear D. Germline CDR1 is MNHNY and CDR2 is SVGAGI (reference sequence). This CDR3 is built from 13 residues. V lost 2 bases, J lost 5 bases, and 9 bases lay in between. The DNA for the CDR3 is TGTGCCAGCAGTTACAGGGTTGGGGAGACCCAGTACTTC. Translated, it gives CASSYRVGETQYF.

This clonotype showed up many times. The V call is TRBV7-2, the J call TRBJ2-3; 11 positions match TRBD2. CDR1 is SGHTA and CDR2 is FQGNSA in the germline V gene. Trimming took 5 bases from V and 1 from J; bases not matched to a gene: 8. The CDR3 extends over 17 amino acids. As DNA, the CDR3 is TGTGCCAGCAGCACGCCTAGCGGGAGGTTGCGCACAGATACGCAGTATTTT. Its protein product is CASSTPSGRLRTDTQYF.

This clonotype was counted once. A much larger clone differs by one base, so this may be a read error. The J gene is TRBJ2-1, the V gene TRBV6-2 or TRBV6-3, with 7 positions matching TRBD1. The CDR3 spans 14 residues. Per germline, CDR1 MNHEY and CDR2 SVGEGT. CDR3 sequence: CVSSPSEGAYEQFF. CDR3 DNA: TGTGTCAGCAGTCCCAGTGAGGGGGCGTATGAGCAGTTCTTC.

The chain recombines TRBV30 with TRBJ2-7, with D tentatively TRBD1 (6 bases). Germline lookup yields CDR1 GTSNPN and CDR2 SVGIG (reference sequence). V was trimmed by 8 bases and J by 2 bases, leaving 19 bases between them. The CDR3 consists of 14 residues. In DNA, the CDR3 is TGTGCCCGAACAGCCGGGACACGGACCTACGAGCAGTACTTC. This sequence encodes CARTAGTRTYEQYF.

This clonotype was observed at least ten times. This chain uses TRBV28 with TRBJ2-5; D is unclear. Germline assignment: CDR1 MDHEN and CDR2 SYDVKM. Trimming left V 10 bases short and J 5 bases short, with 14 bases between. There are 12 residues in the CDR3. CDR3 DNA: TGTGCCACCCTCTCTCCGGATGAGACCCAGTACTTC. This translates into CATLSPDETQYF.

Only a few counts were recorded for this clonotype. This sequence joins TRBV7-2 and TRBJ2-1; weak D call: TRBD2 (5 bases). The germline V gene has CDR1 SGHTA and CDR2 FQGNSA. Trimming cost V 1 base and J 11 bases, with 9 bases left between them. The CDR3 runs 12 residues. The CDR3 sequence is CASSLDGSKQFF. In nucleotides, the CDR3 is TGTGCCAGCAGCTTAGATGGGAGCAAGCAGTTCTTC.

The rearrangement joins TRBV6-5 to TRBJ2-1; either TRBD1 or TRBD2 may supply D (6 bases each). V dropped 2 bases and J dropped 5 bases, with 16 bases sitting between them. The CDR3 runs 16 residues. Germline V gene lookup returns CDR1 MNHEY and CDR2 SVGAGI. The CDR3 nucleotides read TGTGCCAGCAGTTACGGTTCGGGGGCCCACGACAATGAGCAGTTCTTC. Encoded protein: CASSYGSGAHDNEQFF.